The entry below gives a single T cell receptor beta chain sequence along with its context. The antigen remains unidentified. Germline CDR1 and CDR2: SGHRS and YFSETQ. The CDR3 consists of 14 residues. Deletions cut 0 bases from V and 6 bases from J, with 12 bases between. Assay used: immunoSEQ multiplex PCR; TCRdb lists only in-frame clones, some missing. The top ten hold approximately 40% of the sample, which has fewer than 7,000 clones, about 67% seen once. The sample is drawn from a study of CD8 T cell repertoires and HIV-1 epitope variants. Study details: Twenty-five autologous and known Gag and Nef epitope variant peptides each stimulated T cells separately. 1M T cells were kept uncultured as a baseline. Tested: three Gag epitope families, Nef HW9 and YT9. Study outcomes and limitations: About five clonotypes recognized Nef KF9, one HW9, none TAALDMSHF.

The sequence was obtained from a male donor with HIV. V gene TRBV5-1 combines with J gene TRBJ1-1; a weak D match, TRBD1 (5 bases). Sequencing was done on a sample of cultured CD8+ T cells derived from PBMCs. This chain's CDR3 is CASSLAGGYSEAFF. The CDR3 DNA is TGCGCCAGCAGCTTGGCTGGGGGATACTCTGAAGCTTTCTTT.